This T cell receptor (beta chain) derives from a study of regulatory T cells in long-lasting Graves disease. The sample's time point: newly diagnosed GD, antithyroid drugs for less than 3 months. RNA isolated from PBMCs was used to make the TCR library. The ends lost 0 bases at V and 4 bases at J; junction bases unmatched: 10. CDR1 and CDR2 from the germline V gene are LNHNV and YYDKDF (reference sequence). The CDR3 runs to 17 residues. Arm-PCR of CDR3 regions and iRepertoire HTBI primers were the basis on which TCR beta libraries were built. TCRdb re-called the multiplex PCR reads with MiXCR, one entry per CDR3 protein. The table has fewer than 450,000 distinct CDR3 sequences, over 14% seen once. This clonotype was seen ten or more times. These data were also reused for a study on T cells in Graves' hyperthyroidism and ophthalmopathy. From that report: The study enrolled patients aged 18 to 65 with newly diagnosed hyperthyroidism of under 2 months' duration. HTBI primers were used for first-round RT-PCR of the TCR CDR3. Peripheral blood also featured most of the thyroid clonotypes expanded above 0.001. Researchers report that a 13 V-J model separated ophthalmopathy from stable hyperthyroidism.

This sample comprised peripheral blood mononuclear cells (PBMCs), obtained at new diagnosis, from a patient treated with antithyroid drugs. V usage is TRBV15 and J usage is TRBJ1-1; 8 bases agree with TRBD1. This TCR was recovered from a woman between 35 and 50 years old with Graves disease. As DNA, the CDR3 is TGTGCCACCAGCAGAGATAGGAACAGGGGGGACGGCACTGAAGCTTTCTTT. Residues: CATSRDRNRGDGTEAFF.